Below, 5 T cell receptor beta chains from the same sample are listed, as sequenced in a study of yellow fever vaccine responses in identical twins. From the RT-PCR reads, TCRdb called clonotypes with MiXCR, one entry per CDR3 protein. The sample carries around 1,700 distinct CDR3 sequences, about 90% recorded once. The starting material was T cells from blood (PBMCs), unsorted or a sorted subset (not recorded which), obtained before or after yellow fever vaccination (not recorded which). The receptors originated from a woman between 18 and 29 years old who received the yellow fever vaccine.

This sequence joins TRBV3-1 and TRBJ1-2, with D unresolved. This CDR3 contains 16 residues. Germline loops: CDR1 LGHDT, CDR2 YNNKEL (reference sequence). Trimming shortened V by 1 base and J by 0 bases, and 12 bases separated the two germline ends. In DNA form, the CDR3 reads TGTGCCAGCAGCCAAGGCCGGTCCCTTTCTAACTATGGCTACACCTTC. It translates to CASSQGRSLSNYGYTF.

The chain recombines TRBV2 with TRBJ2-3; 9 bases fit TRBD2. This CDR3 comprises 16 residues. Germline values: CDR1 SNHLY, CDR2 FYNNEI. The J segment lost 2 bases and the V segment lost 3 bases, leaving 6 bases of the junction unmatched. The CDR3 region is CASSDDLAGLTDTQYF. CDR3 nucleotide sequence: TGTGCCAGCAGTGATGATCTAGCGGGGCTCACAGATACGCAGTATTTT.

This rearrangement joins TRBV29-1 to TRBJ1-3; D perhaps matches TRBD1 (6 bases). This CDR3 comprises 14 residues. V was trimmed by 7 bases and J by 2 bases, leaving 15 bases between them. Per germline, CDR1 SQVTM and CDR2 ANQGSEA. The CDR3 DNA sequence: TGCAGCGGCCGTAACAGGGAACCTGGAAACACCATATATTTT. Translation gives CSGRNREPGNTIYF.

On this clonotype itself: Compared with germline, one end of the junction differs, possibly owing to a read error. CDR3 sequence: CAISAGLEQPQHF. The CDR3 DNA follows: TGTGCCATTAGTGCCGGGCTCGAGCAGCCCCAGCATTTT. The chain uses TRBV10-3 and TRBJ1-5; D unclear. There are 13 residues in the CDR3. CDR1 and CDR2 (germline): ENHRY, SYGVKD.

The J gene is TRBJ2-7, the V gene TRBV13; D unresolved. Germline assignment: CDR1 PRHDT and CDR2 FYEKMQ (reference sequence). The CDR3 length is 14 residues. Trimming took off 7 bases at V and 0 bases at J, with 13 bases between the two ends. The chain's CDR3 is CASTVGRDSYEQYF. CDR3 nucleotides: TGTGCCAGCACCGTAGGGCGCGACTCCTACGAGCAGTACTTC.